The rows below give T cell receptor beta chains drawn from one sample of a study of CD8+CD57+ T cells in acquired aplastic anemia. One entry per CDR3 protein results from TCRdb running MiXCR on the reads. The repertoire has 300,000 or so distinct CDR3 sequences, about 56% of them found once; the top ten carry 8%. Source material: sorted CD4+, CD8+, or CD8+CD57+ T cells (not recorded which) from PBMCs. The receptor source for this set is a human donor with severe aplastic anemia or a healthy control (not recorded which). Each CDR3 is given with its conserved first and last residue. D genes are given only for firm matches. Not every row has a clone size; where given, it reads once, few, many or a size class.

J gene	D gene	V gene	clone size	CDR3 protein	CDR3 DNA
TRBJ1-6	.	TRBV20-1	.	CSARVSQDNSPHHF	TGCAGTGCTAGAGTATCACAGGACAATTCACCCCACCACTTT
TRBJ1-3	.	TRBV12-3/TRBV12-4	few	CASSLTNTIYF	TGTGCCAGCAGTTTAACGAACACCATATATTTT
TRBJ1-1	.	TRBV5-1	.	CASSLESSGEGTNTEAFF	TGCGCCAGCAGCTTGGAGTCTAGCGGGGAAGGGACGAACACTGAAGCTTTCTTT
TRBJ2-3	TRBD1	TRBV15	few	CATSRSRGTLVRTDTQYF	TGTGCCACCAGCAGATCCAGGGGGACGCTAGTTCGGACAGATACGCAGTATTTT
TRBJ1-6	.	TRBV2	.	CACSVGRPDSPLHF	TGTGCCTGCAGTGTAGGCAGGCCGGATTCACCCCTCCACTTT
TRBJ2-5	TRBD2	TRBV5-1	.	CASSSTSGGASETQYF	TGCGCCAGCAGCTCGACTAGCGGGGGGGCTTCTGAGACCCAGTACTTC
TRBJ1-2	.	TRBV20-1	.	CSAIGHPFNGYTF	TGCAGTGCGATAGGTCATCCCTTCAATGGCTACACCTTC
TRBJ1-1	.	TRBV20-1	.	CSAQDRSAPNTEAFF	TGCAGTGCCCAAGACAGGTCGGCACCGAACACTGAAGCTTTCTTT
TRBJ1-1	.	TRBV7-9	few	CASSLVPDRIVLAFF	TGTGCCAGCAGCTTAGTTCCGGACAGAATCGTTTTGGCTTTCTTT
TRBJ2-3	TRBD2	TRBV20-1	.	CSAVQSGGAGNEQYF	TGCAGTGCTGTACAAAGCGGGGGGGCAGGGAATGAGCAGTATTTT
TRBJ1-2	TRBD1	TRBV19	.	CASAQDRGLYGYTF	TGTGCCTCCGCCCAAGACAGGGGACTTTATGGCTACACCTTC
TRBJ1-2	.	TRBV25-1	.	CASSEGRAGYTF	TGTGCCAGCAGTGAAGGGAGGGCTGGCTACACCTTC
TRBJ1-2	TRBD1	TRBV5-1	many	CASSLGQLARTGEGYTF	TGCGCCAGCAGCTTGGGGCAACTTGCTAGGACAGGGGAAGGCTACACCTTC
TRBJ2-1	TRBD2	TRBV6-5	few	CASSYSGLAGVSYNEQFF	TGTGCCAGCAGTTACTCGGGACTAGCGGGGGTCTCCTACAATGAGCAGTTCTTC
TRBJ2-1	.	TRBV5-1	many	CASSLRGRQDYNEQFF	TGCGCCAGCAGCTTGAGGGGAAGACAGGACTACAATGAGCAGTTCTTC
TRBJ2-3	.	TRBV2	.	CASRVGESTQYF	TGTGCCAGCAGGGTGGGGGAGAGTACGCAGTATTTT
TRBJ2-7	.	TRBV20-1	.	CSVTPGQRQYF	TGCAGTGTTACCCCCGGACAGAGGCAGTACTTC
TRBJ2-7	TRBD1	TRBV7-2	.	CASGYRQGDYEQYF	TGTGCTAGCGGCTACCGACAGGGGGACTACGAGCAGTACTTC
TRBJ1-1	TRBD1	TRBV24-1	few	CATSDAIRGEAAFF	TGTGCCACCAGTGACGCCATCAGGGGGGAGGCAGCTTTCTTT
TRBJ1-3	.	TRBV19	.	CASRTDTGSGNTIYF	TGTGCCAGTAGGACTGACACTGGCTCTGGAAACACCATATATTTT
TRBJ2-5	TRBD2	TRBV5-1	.	CASSLRLAGGQETQYF	TGCGCCAGCAGCTTGAGACTAGCGGGAGGGCAAGAGACCCAGTACTTC
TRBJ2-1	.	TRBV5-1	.	CASSVGTLYNEQFF	TGCGCCAGCAGCGTCGGGACTCTATACAATGAGCAGTTCTTC
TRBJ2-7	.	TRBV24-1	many	CATSDTRREQYF	TGTGCCACCAGTGATACAAGGCGGGAGCAGTACTTC
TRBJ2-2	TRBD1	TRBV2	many	CTSVRDRETGELFF	TGTACCAGCGTCCGGGACAGGGAAACCGGGGAGCTGTTTTTT
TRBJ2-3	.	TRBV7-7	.	CASSLLANTDTQYF	TGTGCTAGCAGCTTATTGGCAAACACAGATACGCAGTATTTT
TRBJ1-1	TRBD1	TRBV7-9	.	CASIFLDRLNTEAFF	TGTGCCAGCATCTTTTTGGACAGGCTTAACACTGAAGCTTTCTTT
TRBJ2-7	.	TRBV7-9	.	CASSLARYTEQYF	TGTGCCAGCAGCTTAGCGCGCTACACCGAGCAGTACTTC
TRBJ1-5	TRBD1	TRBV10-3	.	CASGQESNQPQHF	TGTGCCTCGGGACAGGAGAGCAATCAGCCCCAGCATTTT
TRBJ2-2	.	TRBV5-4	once	CASSSREAGELFF	TGTGCCAGCAGCTCCAGGGAGGCCGGGGAGCTGTTTTTT
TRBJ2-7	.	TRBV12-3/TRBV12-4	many	CASSSPGGISYEQYF	TGTGCCAGCAGTTCCCCCGGAGGGATTAGCTACGAGCAGTACTTC
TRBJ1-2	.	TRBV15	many	CATSRDSREGHYGYTF	TGTGCCACCAGCAGAGATTCCAGGGAGGGGCACTATGGCTACACCTTC
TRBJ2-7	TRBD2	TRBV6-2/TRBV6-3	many	CASSYSGGGASEQYF	TGTGCCAGCAGTTACTCAGGCGGGGGGGCCTCCGAGCAGTACTTC
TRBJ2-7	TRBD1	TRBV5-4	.	CASSPGQGSSYEQYF	TGTGCCAGCAGCCCCGGACAGGGGTCCTCCTACGAGCAGTACTTC
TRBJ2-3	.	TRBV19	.	CASSIGEQGGQYF	TGTGCCAGTAGTATAGGGGAACAGGGAGGGCAGTATTTT
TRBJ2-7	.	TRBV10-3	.	CAISLGTVGGEQYF	TGTGCCATCAGCCTAGGGACGGTTGGAGGTGAGCAGTACTTC
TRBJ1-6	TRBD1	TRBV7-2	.	CASSFGQGASPLHF	TGTGCCAGCAGCTTTGGACAGGGGGCTTCACCCCTCCACTTT
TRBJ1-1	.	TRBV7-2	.	CASSLGRRLAGEGNTEAFF	TGTGCCAGCAGCTTAGGTCGTCGACTAGCGGGGGAGGGGAACACTGAAGCTTTCTTT